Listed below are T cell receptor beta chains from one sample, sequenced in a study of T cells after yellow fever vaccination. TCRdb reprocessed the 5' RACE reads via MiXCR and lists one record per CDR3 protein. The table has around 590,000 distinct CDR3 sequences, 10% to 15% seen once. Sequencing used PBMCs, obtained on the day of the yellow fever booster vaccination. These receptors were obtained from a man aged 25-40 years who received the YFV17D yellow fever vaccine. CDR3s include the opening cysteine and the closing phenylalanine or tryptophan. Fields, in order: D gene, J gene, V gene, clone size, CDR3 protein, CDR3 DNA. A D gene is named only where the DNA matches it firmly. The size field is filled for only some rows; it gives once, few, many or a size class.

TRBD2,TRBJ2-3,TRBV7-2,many,CANELAGERTDTQYF,TGTGCCAACGAACTAGCGGGGGAACGCACAGATACGCAGTATTTT
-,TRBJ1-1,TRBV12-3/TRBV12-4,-,CASSLWGRVAEAFF,TGTGCCAGCAGTTTATGGGGAAGGGTGGCTGAAGCTTTCTTT
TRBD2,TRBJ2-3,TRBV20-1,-,CSARSGSQFGDTQYF,TGCAGTGCTCGTAGCGGGAGTCAATTCGGAGATACGCAGTATTTT
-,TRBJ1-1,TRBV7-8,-,CASSLAGLGTEAFF,TGTGCCAGCAGCTTAGCAGGGTTGGGGACTGAAGCTTTCTTT
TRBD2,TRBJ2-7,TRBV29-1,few,CSVVVLAGHEQYF,TGCAGCGTTGTGGTACTAGCGGGACACGAGCAGTACTTC
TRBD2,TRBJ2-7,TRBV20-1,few,CSAEGTTSYEQYF,TGCAGTGCTGAGGGGACTACCTCCTACGAGCAGTACTTC
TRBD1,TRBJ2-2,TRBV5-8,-,CASSLARQGPTGELFF,TGTGCCAGCAGCTTGGCCAGACAGGGCCCCACCGGGGAGCTGTTTTTT
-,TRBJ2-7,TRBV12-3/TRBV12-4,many,CASSSYRDLNYEQYF,TGTGCCAGCAGTTCATACCGGGACTTAAATTACGAGCAGTACTTC
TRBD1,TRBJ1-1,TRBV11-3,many,CASSLTGATEAFF,TGTGCCAGCAGCTTGACAGGGGCCACTGAAGCTTTCTTT
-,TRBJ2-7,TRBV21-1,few,CASSKVGSGSLYEQYF,-
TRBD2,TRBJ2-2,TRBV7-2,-,CASSLVGGQPTGELFF,TGTGCCAGCAGCTTGGTGGGAGGGCAACCAACCGGGGAGCTGTTTTTT
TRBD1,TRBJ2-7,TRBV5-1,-,CASSPRGQGGVYEQYF,TGCGCCAGCAGCCCGAGAGGACAGGGAGGTGTCTACGAGCAGTACTTC
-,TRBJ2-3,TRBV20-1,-,CSAARLDRKITDTQYF,TGCAGTGCCGCCCGGCTAGACAGAAAGATCACAGATACGCAGTATTTT
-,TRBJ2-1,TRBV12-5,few,CASGSGLSSYNEQFF,TGTGCTAGTGGTTCAGGACTCAGCTCCTACAATGAGCAGTTCTTC
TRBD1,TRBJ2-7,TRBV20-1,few,CSARVPGQGNNEQYF,TGCAGTGCTAGAGTGCCGGGACAGGGTAACAACGAGCAGTACTTC
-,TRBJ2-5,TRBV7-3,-,CASSRQLLEETQYF,TGTGCCAGCAGCCGACAACTCTTAGAGGAGACCCAGTACTTC
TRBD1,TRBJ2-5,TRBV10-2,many,CASSRGTGNQETQYF,TGCGCCAGCAGTCGTGGGACAGGGAACCAAGAGACCCAGTACTTC
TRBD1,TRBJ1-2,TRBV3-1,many,CASSQVIGGGNYGYTF,TGTGCCAGCAGCCAAGTGATAGGGGGCGGAAACTATGGCTACACCTTC